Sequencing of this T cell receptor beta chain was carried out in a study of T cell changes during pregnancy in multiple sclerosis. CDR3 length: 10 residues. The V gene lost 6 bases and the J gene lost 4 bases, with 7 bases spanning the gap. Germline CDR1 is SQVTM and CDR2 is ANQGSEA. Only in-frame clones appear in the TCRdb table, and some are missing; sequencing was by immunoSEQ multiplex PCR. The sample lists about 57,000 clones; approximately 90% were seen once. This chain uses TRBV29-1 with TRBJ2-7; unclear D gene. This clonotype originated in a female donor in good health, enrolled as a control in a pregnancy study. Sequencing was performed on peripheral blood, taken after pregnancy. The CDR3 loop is CSVLVYEQYF. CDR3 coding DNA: TGCAGCGTCCTAGTTTACGAGCAGTACTTC.